Listed below are T cell receptor beta chains from one sample, sequenced in a study of Tregs in tolerant kidney transplant recipients. TCRdb keeps only in-frame clones here, not all; method: immunoSEQ multiplex PCR. This table has approximately 100,000 clones, roughly 93% appearing once. The material was CD4+ T cells from blood, obtained before the transplant. The receptors originated from a human donor who received a combined kidney and bone marrow transplant. Each CDR3 is given with its conserved first and last residue. Each record gives: J gene, clone size, D gene, V gene, CDR3 protein, CDR3 DNA. A D gene is named only where the DNA matches it firmly. Clone sizes are given selectively: once, few, many, or a class where the clone is expanded.

>TRBJ1-5|-|-|TRBV10-3
CAISNTGTSNQPQHF
TGTGCCATCAGTAATACAGGGACTAGCAATCAGCCCCAGCATTTT
>TRBJ1-2|-|TRBD1|TRBV18
CASSTGTGPFNYGYTF
TGTGCCAGCTCAACCGGGACAGGGCCCTTTAACTATGGCTACACCTTC
>TRBJ1-2|-|-|TRBV30
CASLVGVGYGYTF
TGTGCCTCCCTGGTAGGGGTGGGGTATGGCTACACCTTC
>TRBJ2-7|once|-|TRBV7-8
CASSLADEQYF
TGTGCCAGCAGCTTAGCCGACGAGCAGTACTTC
>TRBJ1-1|-|-|TRBV30
CAWSPWWGPGTEAFF
TGTGCCTGGAGTCCATGGTGGGGCCCAGGCACTGAAGCTTTCTTT
>TRBJ2-7|few|TRBD2|TRBV4-3
CASSLSSGSIYEQYF
TGCGCCAGCAGCCTTTCTAGCGGGAGTATCTACGAGCAGTACTTC
>TRBJ2-5|-|-|TRBV9
CASSVGITGTPETQYF
TGTGCCAGCAGCGTAGGGATAACCGGGACTCCGGAGACCCAGTACTTC
>TRBJ1-5|-|TRBD1|TRBV19
CASSPGQGSKGWGQPQHF
TGTGCCAGTAGCCCGGGACAGGGTAGTAAGGGGTGGGGTCAGCCCCAGCATTTT
>TRBJ1-5|-|-|TRBV28
CAGQGSFQPQHF
TGTGCCGGCCAGGGGTCTTTTCAGCCCCAGCATTTT
>TRBJ2-3|-|TRBD2|TRBV6-4
CASSPMGTSGITDTQYF
TGTGCCAGCAGTCCGATGGGGACTAGCGGGATCACAGATACGCAGTATTTT
>TRBJ1-1|once|-|TRBV7-9
CASSRGSILEAFF
TGTGCCAGCAGCAGAGGATCTATCCTTGAAGCTTTCTTT
>TRBJ2-3|-|-|TRBV4-3
CASSRSSLGTDTQYF
TGCGCCAGCAGCCGTTCCTCCCTAGGCACAGATACGCAGTATTTT
>TRBJ1-2|-|-|TRBV7-2
CASSYSGLGLSYGYTF
TGTGCCAGCAGCTACTCGGGTTTAGGCCTCTCCTATGGCTACACCTTC
>TRBJ1-6|-|TRBD1|TRBV2
CASSARQGGLSPLHF
TGTGCCAGCAGTGCGAGACAGGGGGGATTGTCACCCCTCCACTTT
>TRBJ2-5|-|-|TRBV19
CASSRPGVLETQYF
TGTGCCAGTAGCAGACCCGGGGTTCTAGAGACCCAGTACTTC
>TRBJ2-1|-|TRBD2|TRBV5-1
CASSGTSIYNEQFF
TGCGCCAGTTCCGGGACTAGCATCTACAATGAGCAGTTCTTC
>TRBJ2-3|-|TRBD2|TRBV11-3
CASSLGTSGRTDTQYF
TGTGCCAGCAGCCTAGGGACTAGCGGGAGAACAGATACGCAGTATTTT
>TRBJ2-7|-|-|TRBV27
CASSLLKRPYEQYF
TGTGCCAGCAGTTTATTAAAGCGGCCCTACGAGCAGTACTTC
>TRBJ2-5|-|-|TRBV15
CATSRGRIETQYF
TGTGCCACCAGCAGAGGCAGGATAGAGACCCAGTACTTC
>TRBJ2-2|-|TRBD1|TRBV4-1
CASSRVDPSFQGADGELFF
TGCGCCAGCAGCCGCGTCGACCCCTCGTTCCAGGGGGCGGACGGGGAGCTGTTTTTT
>TRBJ1-1|-|TRBD1|TRBV19
CASSMDRVAEAFF
TGTGCCAGTAGTATGGACAGGGTTGCTGAAGCTTTCTTT
>TRBJ1-5|-|TRBD1|TRBV4-1
CASSPRQGILSNQPQHF
TGCGCCAGCAGCCCCCGACAGGGAATTCTAAGCAATCAGCCCCAGCATTTT
>TRBJ2-1|-|-|TRBV9
CASARGARLEQFF
TGTGCCAGCGCCAGGGGGGCTAGGCTGGAGCAGTTCTTC
>TRBJ2-1|-|-|TRBV7-2
CASSDAGAYNEQFF
TGTGCCAGCAGCGATGCCGGGGCCTACAATGAGCAGTTCTTC
>TRBJ2-7|-|-|TRBV18
CASSPRAGRSYEQYF
TGTGCCAGCTCACCACGCGCGGGGCGCTCCTACGAGCAGTACTTC
>TRBJ1-4|-|-|TRBV19
CASKESQGHEKLFF
TGTGCCAGTAAGGAGTCCCAGGGTCACGAAAAACTGTTTTTT
>TRBJ2-3|-|TRBD2|TRBV19
CASSLGTRKDTQYF
TGTGCCAGTAGTCTCGGGACTAGGAAAGATACGCAGTATTTT
>TRBJ1-2|-|-|TRBV20-1
CSAIFNYGYTF
TGCAGTGCTATCTTTAACTATGGCTACACCTTC
>TRBJ1-2|-|-|TRBV27
CASSLSGGYYGYTF
TGTGCCAGCAGTTTATCGGGGGGTTACTATGGCTACACCTTC
>TRBJ1-5|-|TRBD1|TRBV7-8
CASSLVPRWGQGSSSNQPQHF
TGTGCCAGCAGCTTAGTCCCTAGGTGGGGACAGGGGAGTTCTAGCAATCAGCCCCAGCATTTT
>TRBJ1-4|once|TRBD1|TRBV6-4
CASRGQGGEKLFF
TGTGCCAGCAGGGGACAGGGCGGTGAAAAACTGTTTTTT
>TRBJ2-1|-|-|TRBV4-2
CASSQEGSWTSYNEQFF
TGTGCCAGCAGCCAAGAAGGGAGCTGGACCTCCTACAATGAGCAGTTCTTC
>TRBJ2-3|-|TRBD2|TRBV4-1
CASKLAGTDTQYF
TGCGCCAGCAAACTAGCGGGCACAGATACGCAGTATTTT
>TRBJ2-7|-|TRBD2|TRBV7-2
CASSPRLAGFSSYEQYF
TGTGCCAGCAGCCCACGACTAGCGGGGTTCAGCTCCTACGAGCAGTACTTC
>TRBJ2-5|-|-|TRBV4-3
CASSRTSTETQYF
TGCGCCAGCAGCCGCACTAGTACGGAGACCCAGTACTTC
>TRBJ2-2|-|-|TRBV11-1
CASSLEGPLDRELFF
TGTGCCAGCAGCTTAGAGGGGCCACTGGACCGGGAGCTGTTTTTT
>TRBJ2-3|-|TRBD2|TRBV4-3
CASSQELAGGRDTQYF
TGCGCCAGCAGCCAAGAACTAGCGGGAGGGAGGGATACGCAGTATTTT
>TRBJ2-7|-|-|TRBV4-3
CASSHVAVSSYEQYF
TGCGCCAGCAGCCATGTAGCGGTGAGCTCCTACGAGCAGTACTTC
>TRBJ2-1|-|-|TRBV10-3
CAISTHLYNEQFF
TGTGCCATCAGCACACACCTGTACAATGAGCAGTTCTTC
>TRBJ1-4|few|-|TRBV6-1
CASSEAMAGWEKLFF
TGTGCCAGCAGTGAAGCGATGGCAGGGTGGGAAAAACTGTTTTTT
>TRBJ2-3|-|TRBD2|TRBV30
CAWNFRASGSSDTQYF
TGTGCCTGGAATTTCCGGGCTAGCGGGAGTTCTGATACGCAGTATTTT
>TRBJ2-3|-|-|TRBV7-5
CVGWGDSTSTDTQYF
TGTGTCGGGTGGGGCGACTCGACTAGCACAGATACGCAGTATTTT
>TRBJ1-1|-|TRBD1|TRBV19
CASNRGSVGNTEAFF
TGTGCCAGTAACAGGGGCTCAGTTGGGAACACTGAAGCTTTCTTT
>TRBJ2-7|-|-|TRBV25-1
CASPILDGSYEQYF
TGTGCCAGCCCAATCCTAGACGGATCCTACGAGCAGTACTTC
>TRBJ1-3|-|-|TRBV27
CASSPSTGGSGNTIYF
TGTGCCAGCAGTCCCTCGACAGGAGGCTCTGGAAACACCATATATTTT
>TRBJ2-5|once|-|TRBV4-3
CASSPKGGAQETQYF
TGCGCCAGCAGCCCGAAGGGGGGGGCACAAGAGACCCAGTACTTC
>TRBJ2-3|-|TRBD2|TRBV19
CASSSSTSELAYTQYF
TGTGCCAGTAGTTCCTCGACTAGCGAGTTAGCCTATACGCAGTATTTT
>TRBJ1-2|-|-|TRBV7-6
CASSLGGRSSPNYGYTF
TGTGCCAGCAGCTTAGGGGGCAGGTCAAGTCCTAACTATGGCTACACCTTC
>TRBJ2-1|-|TRBD1|TRBV4-3
CASSQEDRYSSYNEQFF
TGCGCCAGCAGCCAAGAGGACAGGTATAGCTCCTACAATGAGCAGTTCTTC